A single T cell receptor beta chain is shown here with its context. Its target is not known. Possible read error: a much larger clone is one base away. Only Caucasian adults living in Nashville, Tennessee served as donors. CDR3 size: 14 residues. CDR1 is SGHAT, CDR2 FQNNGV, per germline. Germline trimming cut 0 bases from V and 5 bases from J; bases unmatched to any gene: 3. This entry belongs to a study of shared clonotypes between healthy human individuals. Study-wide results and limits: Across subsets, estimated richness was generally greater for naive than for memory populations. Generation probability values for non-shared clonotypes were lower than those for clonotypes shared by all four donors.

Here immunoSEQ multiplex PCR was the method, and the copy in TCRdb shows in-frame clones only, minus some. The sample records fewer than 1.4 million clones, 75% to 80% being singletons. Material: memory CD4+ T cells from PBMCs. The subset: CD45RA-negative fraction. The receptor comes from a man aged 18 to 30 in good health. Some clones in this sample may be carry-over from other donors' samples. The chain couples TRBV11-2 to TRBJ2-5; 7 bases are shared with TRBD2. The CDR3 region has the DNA TGTGCCAGCAGCTTAGAGGGCGGGAGTGAGACCCAGTACTTC. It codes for CASSLEGGSETQYF.